This T cell receptor (beta chain) was retrieved from a study of OX40 agonist ivuxolimab in advanced cancers. Across the study: Those treated in dose escalation had hepatocellular carcinoma, melanoma, renal cell cancer or head and neck cancer.

Regarding this clone: Its specificity is unknown.

Data came from immunoSEQ multiplex PCR; TCRdb stores just in-frame clones and leaves some out. This sample has 90,000 to 100,000 clones; about 87% occur once, and the top ten carry 0.7% to 1%. Any history of autoimmune disease or systemic immunosuppression disqualified patients. Overall study results and limits: The study observed clonal expansion of CD4+ and CD8+ blood T cells by week 6 at 0.1 to 3.0 mg/kg. The average count of expanded clones was higher among CD8+ T cells than among CD4+.

The sequence was obtained from an adult with an advanced solid tumor such as melanoma, head and neck, liver or kidney cancer. Material: CD4+ or CD8+ T cells sorted from blood, obtained in a trial of the OX40 agonist ivuxolimab.

DNA of the CDR3: TGTGCCAGCAGTTACCCGACAGATACGCAGTATTTT. The encoded protein is CASSYPTDTQYF. J is TRBJ2-3 and V is TRBV7-2; unclear D gene. Deletions cut 6 bases from V and 3 bases from J, with 7 bases between. Germline lookup yields CDR1 SGHTA and CDR2 FQGNSA. The CDR3 totals 12 residues.